Described below is a single T cell receptor beta chain sequence and its context. The entry originates in a study of blood T cell repertoires in COVID-19. Some clones are missing from TCRdb's copy, which holds only in-frame ones; the method was immunoSEQ multiplex PCR. In the table there are over 85,000 clones, 80% to 90% of which are singletons. The sequence was collected from a human donor with acute or convalescent COVID-19. The donor label of this sample is uncertain. Sequenced input: peripheral blood.

In DNA, the CDR3 is TGTGCCAGCAGCTTGGCACAGGGGGGGACAGATACGCAGTATTTT. Protein: CASSLAQGGTDTQYF. J is TRBJ2-3 and V is TRBV7-3; D is perhaps TRBD1 (8 bases). The germline V gene has CDR1 SGHTA and CDR2 FQGTGA. Trimming removed 3 bases from V and 3 bases from J, with 13 bases in between. The CDR3 has 15 residues.